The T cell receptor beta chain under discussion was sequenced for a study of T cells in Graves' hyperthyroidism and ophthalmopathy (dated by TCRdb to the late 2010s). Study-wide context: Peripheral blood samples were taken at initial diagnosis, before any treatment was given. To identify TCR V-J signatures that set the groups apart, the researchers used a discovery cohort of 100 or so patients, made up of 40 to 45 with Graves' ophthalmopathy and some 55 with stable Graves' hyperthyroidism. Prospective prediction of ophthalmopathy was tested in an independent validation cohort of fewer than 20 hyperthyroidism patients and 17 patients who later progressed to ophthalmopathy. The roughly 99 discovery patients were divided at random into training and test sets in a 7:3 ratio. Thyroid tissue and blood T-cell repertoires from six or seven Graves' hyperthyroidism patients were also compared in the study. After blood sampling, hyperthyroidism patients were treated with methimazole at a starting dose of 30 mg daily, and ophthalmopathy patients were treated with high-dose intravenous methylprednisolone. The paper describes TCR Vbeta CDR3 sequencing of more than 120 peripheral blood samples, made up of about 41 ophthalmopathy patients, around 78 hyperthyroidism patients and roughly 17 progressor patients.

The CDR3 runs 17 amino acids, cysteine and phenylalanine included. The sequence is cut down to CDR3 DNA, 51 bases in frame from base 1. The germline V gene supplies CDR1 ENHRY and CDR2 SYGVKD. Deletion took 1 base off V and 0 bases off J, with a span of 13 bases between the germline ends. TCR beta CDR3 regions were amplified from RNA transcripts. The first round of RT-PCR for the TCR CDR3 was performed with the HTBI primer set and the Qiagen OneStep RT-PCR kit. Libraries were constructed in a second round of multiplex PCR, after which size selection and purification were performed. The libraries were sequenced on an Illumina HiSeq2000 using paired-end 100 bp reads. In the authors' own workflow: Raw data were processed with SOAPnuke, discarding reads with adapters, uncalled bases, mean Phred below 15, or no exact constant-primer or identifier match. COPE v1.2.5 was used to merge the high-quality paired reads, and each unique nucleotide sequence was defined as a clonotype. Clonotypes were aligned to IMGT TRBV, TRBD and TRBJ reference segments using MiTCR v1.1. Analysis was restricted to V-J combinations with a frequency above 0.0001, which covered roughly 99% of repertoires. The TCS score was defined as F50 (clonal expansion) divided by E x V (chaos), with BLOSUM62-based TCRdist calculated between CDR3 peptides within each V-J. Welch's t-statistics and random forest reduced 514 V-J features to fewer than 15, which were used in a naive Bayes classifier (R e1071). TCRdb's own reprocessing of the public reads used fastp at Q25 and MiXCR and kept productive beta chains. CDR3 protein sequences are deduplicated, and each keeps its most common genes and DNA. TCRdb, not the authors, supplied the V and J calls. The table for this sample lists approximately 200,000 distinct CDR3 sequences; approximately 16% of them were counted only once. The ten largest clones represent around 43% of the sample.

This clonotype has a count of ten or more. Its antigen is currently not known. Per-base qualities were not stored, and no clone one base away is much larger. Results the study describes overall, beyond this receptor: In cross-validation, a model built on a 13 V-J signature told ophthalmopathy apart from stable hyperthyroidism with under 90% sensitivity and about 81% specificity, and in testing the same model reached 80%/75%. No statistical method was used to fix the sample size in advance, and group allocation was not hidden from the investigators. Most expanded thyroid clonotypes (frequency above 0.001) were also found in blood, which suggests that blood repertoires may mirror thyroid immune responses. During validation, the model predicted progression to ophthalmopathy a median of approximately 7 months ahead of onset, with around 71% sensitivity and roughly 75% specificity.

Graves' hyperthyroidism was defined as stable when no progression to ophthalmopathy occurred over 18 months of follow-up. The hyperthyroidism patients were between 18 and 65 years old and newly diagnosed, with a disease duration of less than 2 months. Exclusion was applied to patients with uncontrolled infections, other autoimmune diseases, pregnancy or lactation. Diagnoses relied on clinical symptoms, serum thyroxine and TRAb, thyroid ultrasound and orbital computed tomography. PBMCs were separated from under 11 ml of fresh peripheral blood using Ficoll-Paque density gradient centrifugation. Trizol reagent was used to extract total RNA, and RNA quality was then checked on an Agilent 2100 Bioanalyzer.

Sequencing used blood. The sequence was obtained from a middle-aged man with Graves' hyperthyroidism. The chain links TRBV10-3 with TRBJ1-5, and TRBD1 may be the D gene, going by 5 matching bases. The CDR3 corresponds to CAISEWGREGSNQPQHF. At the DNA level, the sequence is TGTGCCATCAGTGAGTGGGGGAGAGAGGGTAGCAATCAGCCCCAGCATTTT.